Detailed here is one T cell receptor (beta chain). Treatment in this sample: oral pan-JAK inhibitor, 5-10 mg twice daily. This specimen comes from a study of CD8+ T cells in alopecia areata. V gave up 4 bases and J gave up 8 bases, with 14 bases separating them. The CDR3 sequence is 14 residues long. As the sequencing template, cDNA was produced by extracting RNA and reverse transcribing it. Sequencing was performed with immunoSEQ multiplex PCR; in TCRdb, only in-frame clones are kept and a portion is missing. This sample has roughly 200,000 clones, with 60% to 70% found just once. This clonotype originated in a human donor with alopecia areata. The V and J genes are TRBV23-1 and TRBJ1-4; maybe TRBD1 (5 bases). TRBV23-1 is an open reading frame, and its role is uncertain. Sequenced material: CD4+ T cells sorted from blood, taken at week 4, from a patient treated with tofacitinib. The CDR3 sequence: CASSRGLRREKLFF. In nucleotides, the CDR3 is TGCGCCAGCAGTCGGGGACTACGACGGGAAAAACTGTTTTTT.